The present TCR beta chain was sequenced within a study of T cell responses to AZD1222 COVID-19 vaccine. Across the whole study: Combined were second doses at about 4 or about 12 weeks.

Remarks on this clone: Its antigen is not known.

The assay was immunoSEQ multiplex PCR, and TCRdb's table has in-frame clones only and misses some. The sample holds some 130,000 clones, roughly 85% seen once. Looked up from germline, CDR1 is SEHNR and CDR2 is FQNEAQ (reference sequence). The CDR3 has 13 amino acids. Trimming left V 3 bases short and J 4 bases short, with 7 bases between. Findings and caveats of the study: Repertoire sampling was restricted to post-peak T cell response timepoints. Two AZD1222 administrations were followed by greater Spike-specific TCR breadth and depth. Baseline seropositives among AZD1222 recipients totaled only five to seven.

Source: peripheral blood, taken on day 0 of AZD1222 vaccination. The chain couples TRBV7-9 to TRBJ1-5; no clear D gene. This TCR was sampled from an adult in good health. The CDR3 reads CASSLVANQPQHF. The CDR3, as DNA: TGTGCCAGCAGCTTGGTAGCTAATCAGCCCCAGCATTTT.